This T cell receptor beta chain was found in a study of chronic HIV infection and antiretroviral therapy. Germline CDR1 reads SQVTM; CDR2 reads ANQGSEA. The CDR3 runs to 11 residues. Trimming removed 3 bases from V and 4 bases from J, with 4 bases in between. TCRdb itself ran the 5' RACE reads through MiXCR, one entry per CDR3 protein. The sample has about 38,000 distinct CDR3 sequences, 8.2% seen once. This clonotype was counted once. The missing conserved phenylalanine or tryptophan at the end of this CDR3 makes a read error likely. This clonotype was obtained from an adult who had HIV and had not received antiretroviral therapy, or was an uninfected healthy control (not recorded which). The source material was peripheral blood. The chain carries TRBV29-1 and TRBJ2-1; D is unresolved. For the CDR3, the DNA is TGCAGCGTTGACAGTTACAATGAGCAGTTCTCC. Its protein product is CSVDSYNEQFS.